The 28 T cell receptor beta chains below come from one sample, sequenced in a study of breast tumors, draining lymph nodes, adjacent tissues. Breast cancer patients provided tissue from their axillary draining lymph nodes. TCRdb re-called the multiplex PCR reads through MiXCR, storing one row per CDR3 protein. The data show fewer than 250,000 distinct CDR3 sequences, approximately 30% seen once. Sequenced input: axillary lymph node tissue. The receptors were gathered from a female donor with breast cancer. Some clones in this sample may be carry-over from other donors' samples.

This clonotype was counted ten times or more. The rearrangement joins TRBV2 to TRBJ1-2; D is undetermined. Germline assignment: CDR1 SNHLY and CDR2 FYNNEI. This CDR3 is 13 amino acids long. V gave up 10 bases and J gave up 2 bases, with 14 bases separating them. The CDR3, as DNA: TGTGCCACCTCTTCCGGGATCAACTATGGCTACACCTTC. Its protein product is CATSSGINYGYTF.

This clonotype was observed many times. The V and J genes are TRBV13 and TRBJ2-1; 11 bases are a match to TRBD2. Germline V gene sequence: CDR1 PRHDT, CDR2 FYEKMQ (reference sequence). Germline trimming cut 3 bases from V and 9 bases from J; bases unmatched to any gene: 7. This CDR3 comprises 15 residues. Here the CDR3 DNA reads TGTGCCAGCAGCTTTAGCGGGAGGGCCGGGCGTGAGCAGTTCTTC. Protein sequence: CASSFSGRAGREQFF.

About this clonotype itself: A single base separates this from a much larger clone, so it may be a read error. The chain is built from TRBV28 and TRBJ2-3; D gene uncertain. CDR3 size: 17 residues. Trimming took off 4 bases at V and 0 bases at J, with 17 bases between the two ends. Germline assignment: CDR1 MDHEN and CDR2 SYDVKM. In nucleotides, the CDR3 is TGTGCCAGCAGTTCTCCTCGAGACGCCCGAAGCACAGATACGCAGTATTTT. The encoded protein is CASSSPRDARSTDTQYF.

Points on this clonotype: Because it lacks the conserved phenylalanine or tryptophan at the end, this CDR3 is likely a read error. The chain links TRBV12-3 or TRBV12-4 to TRBJ2-1, with 7 nucleotides matching TRBD2. This CDR3 spans 16 amino acids. Germline trimming cut 3 bases from V and 2 bases from J; bases unmatched to any gene: 7. This chain's CDR3 is CASSFRPSGPYNEQFL. As DNA, the CDR3 is TGTGCCAGCAGTTTCAGGCCTAGCGGACCCTACAATGAGCAGTTCCTC.

This clonotype was observed a few times. A read error may explain this, as a much larger clone is one base away. The V and J genes are TRBV5-1 and TRBJ2-3, with 9 bases that match TRBD2. The germline V gene has CDR1 SGHRS and CDR2 YFSETQ. The CDR3 length is 17 residues. Unmatched junction bases numbered 9, after V lost 0 bases and J lost 4 bases. In DNA, the CDR3 is TGCGCCAGCAGCTTGGCCGGTAGCGGGGGAGAAGCAGATACGCAGTATTTT. Translated: CASSLAGSGGEADTQYF.

This clonotype occurred many times. The chain carries TRBV29-1 and TRBJ1-6; D perhaps matches TRBD1 (5 bases). The CDR3 extends over 13 amino acids. Deletions cut 6 bases from V and 6 bases from J, with 12 bases between. CDR1 and CDR2 (germline): SQVTM, ANQGSEA. The DNA for the CDR3 is TGCAGCGTACGGGACGGCGCTAATTCACCCCTCCACTTT. Protein product: CSVRDGANSPLHF.

Worth noting for this clonotype: The DNA is left out, because the CDR3 cannot be placed on it with certainty; the CDR3 is given as TCRdb lists it. This sequence joins TRBV7-2 and TRBJ1-2; no check of the table's D call, TRBD1, against the DNA was made. The CDR3 is 23 amino acids in total, end residues counted. CDR1 is SGHTA, CDR2 FQGNSA, per germline. The chain's CDR3 is CASSPTGGYQETQYFGPGYGYTF.

There are many counts of this clonotype. This chain joins TRBV4-1 and TRBJ2-1; D is possibly TRBD1 or TRBD2 (5 bases each). Germline V lookup: CDR1 MGHRA, CDR2 YSYEKL. This CDR3 region has 14 residues. Trimming shortened V by 0 bases and J by 16 bases, and 19 bases separated the two germline ends. CDR3 sequence reads: CASSQDPLGLGGFF. Here the CDR3 DNA reads TGCGCCAGCAGCCAAGATCCGTTGGGGCTCGGAGGTTTCTTC.

This clonotype was counted a few times. The chain uses TRBV12-5 and TRBJ1-1; D unclear. With 1 base removed from V and 5 bases from J, the gap between germline ends came to 8 bases. The germline gives CDR1 LGHNT, CDR2 FRNRAP. This CDR3 comprises 13 residues. The CDR3 is CASGLGLLTEAFF. As DNA, the CDR3 is TGTGCTAGTGGTTTGGGGCTTTTGACTGAAGCTTTCTTT.

This clonotype was observed a few times. This chain uses TRBV7-2 with TRBJ1-1; D remains unclear. The germline CDR1 and CDR2 sequences are SGHTA and FQGNSA. The V end was cut by 5 bases, the J end by 8 bases, with 9 bases between. This CDR3 is built from 11 residues. The CDR3, as DNA: TGTGCCAGCAGCAACACGGGCGAAGCTTTCTTT. It encodes CASSNTGEAFF.

This clonotype was picked up many times. For the CDR3, the DNA is TGCGCCAGCAGCAACCTAAAGGGCGGCGTATACAATGAGCAGTTCTTC. Protein sequence: CASSNLKGGVYNEQFF. The chain uses TRBV5-1 and TRBJ2-1; D remains unclear. Germline-derived CDR1 and CDR2 are SGHRS and YFSETQ. V lost 4 bases and J lost 4, with 18 bases in between. The CDR3 sequence is 16 residues long.

This clonotype has ten or more counts. The chain is built from TRBV5-6 and TRBJ2-6, with unresolved D. V was shortened by 4 bases and J by 1 base, with 6 bases between the two germline ends. The CDR3 length is 14 residues. Germline V lookup: CDR1 SGHDT, CDR2 YYEEEE. This CDR3 is CASSMISGANVLTF. The CDR3 DNA is TGTGCCAGCAGCATGATATCTGGGGCCAACGTCCTGACTTTC.

Many counts were recorded for this clonotype. The CDR3: CASSLRGETQYF. The CDR3 nucleotides are TGTGCCAGCAGCTTACGTGGGGAGACCCAGTACTTC. V usage is TRBV7-9 and J usage is TRBJ2-5; D gene uncertain. The CDR3 consists of 12 residues. V shed 2 bases and J shed 5 bases, with 6 bases lying between them. CDR1 and CDR2 (germline): SEHNR, FQNEAQ (reference sequence).

This clonotype was seen repeatedly, ten times or more. The V and J genes are TRBV12-3 or TRBV12-4 and TRBJ2-7, with 11 bases matching TRBD2. V shed 2 bases and J 4 bases; nucleotides not matched to a gene: 4. The CDR3 has 15 residues. The CDR3 protein is CASSLLAGGGYEQYF. The CDR3, as DNA: TGTGCCAGCAGTTTACTAGCGGGAGGTGGGTACGAGCAGTACTTC.

Turning to this clonotype: A much larger clone lies one base from this, so it may be a read error. V is TRBV20-1 and J is TRBJ1-6; 7 bases fit TRBD1. Germline lookup yields CDR1 DFQATT and CDR2 SNEGSKA (reference sequence). This CDR3 is 15 amino acids long. The CDR3 DNA follows: TGCAGTGCCGGGGACAGCGGGTCCTATACTTCACCCCTCCACTTT. It is translated as CSAGDSGSYTSPLHF.

There are many counts of this clonotype. The V gene is TRBV30, the J gene TRBJ2-3, with no clear D. Germline V gene lookup returns CDR1 GTSNPN and CDR2 SVGIG (reference sequence). This CDR3 is built from 11 residues. V gave up 1 base and J gave up 9 bases, with 8 bases separating them. The DNA for the CDR3 is TGTGCCTGGAGTGCAAGAATGACGCAGTATTTT. Translating it yields CAWSARMTQYF.

In the case of this clonotype: A much larger clone lies one base from this, so it may be a read error. The chain combines TRBV7-9 with TRBJ2-7; TRBD1 matches at 10 bases. There are 15 residues in the CDR3. The V gene's germline CDR1 is SEHNR and CDR2 FQNEAQ (reference sequence). CDR3 DNA sequence: TGTGCCAGCAGCCGTCCGGGACAGGGGATATACGAGCAGCACTTC. It translates to CASSRPGQGIYEQHF.

The rearrangement joins TRBV29-1 to TRBJ2-2; 14 bases are shared with TRBD2. Germline CDR1 SQVTM, CDR2 ANQGSEA. The CDR3 runs to 16 residues. With 6 bases clipped from V and 4 bases from J, the junction kept 7 bases outside the gene matches. As DNA, the CDR3 is TGCAGCGTCGAGACTAGCGGGAGGGCCGCCACCGGGGAGCTGTTTTTT. Its protein is CSVETSGRAATGELFF.

This clonotype was seen ten or more times. This chain links TRBV5-5 with TRBJ1-4; unclear D gene. Trimming pared 0 bases from V and 6 bases from J, leaving 9 bases between. The CDR3 runs 14 residues. The germline V gene encodes CDR1 SGHKS and CDR2 YYEKEE (reference sequence). The CDR3 DNA reads TGTGCCAGCAGCTTGGGGGGTTACGATGAAAAACTGTTTTTT. This translates into CASSLGGYDEKLFF.

About this clonotype: The junction and the germline gene differ at one end; a read error may be behind it. The chain recombines TRBV7-2 with TRBJ2-1; 9 positions agree with TRBD2. The germline gives CDR1 SGHTA, CDR2 FQGNSA. The CDR3 extends over 15 amino acids. CDR3 protein: CASSLSLAGSHEQPF. The CDR3 DNA reads as TGTGCCAGCAGCTTAAGCCTAGCGGGATCCCATGAGCAGCCCTTC.

The count of this clonotype is one. A much larger clone lies a single base off, so this may be a read error. The chain links TRBV20-1 to TRBJ2-4, with 9 bases that match TRBD2. CDR1 DFQATT and CDR2 SNEGSKA come from the germline V gene (reference sequence). The CDR3 is 14 amino acids. The V gene end was trimmed by 0 bases and the J gene end by 9 bases; junction bases not matched to a gene: 6. CDR3 protein: CSARDLAGATIQYF. CDR3 nucleotide sequence: TGCAGTGCTAGAGATTTAGCGGGAGCTACCATTCAGTACTTC.

This clonotype was counted ten times or more. The V call is TRBV5-6, the J call TRBJ1-5; D is unresolved. The CDR3 consists of 14 residues. V gave up 4 bases and J gave up 2 bases, with 10 bases separating them. Per germline, CDR1 SGHDT and CDR2 YYEEEE. The CDR3 DNA follows: TGTGCCAGCAGCCTCGGGATTCGCAATCAGCCCCAGCATTTT. It codes for CASSLGIRNQPQHF.

A few counts support this clonotype. This rearrangement joins TRBV20-1 to TRBJ1-1; TRBD1 might be the D (5 bases). The V gene lost 1 base and the J gene lost 1 base, with 10 bases spanning the gap. The V gene's germline CDR1 is DFQATT and CDR2 SNEGSKA (reference sequence). This CDR3 spans 14 amino acids. The CDR3 here is CSARGTSGNTEAFF. DNA of the CDR3: TGCAGTGCTAGAGGGACATCGGGGAACACTGAAGCTTTCTTT.

The chain combines TRBV10-3 with TRBJ2-3; 8 bases are a match to TRBD2. The CDR3 runs to 16 residues. Germline CDR1 ENHRY, CDR2 SYGVKD. V dropped 1 base and J dropped 11; count of bases not matched to a gene: 14. The CDR3 DNA sequence: TGTGCCATCAGTGAGTTGGGTAGCGGGATATCGAATGAGCAGTATTTT. Translating gives CAISELGSGISNEQYF.

V is TRBV12-3 or TRBV12-4 and J is TRBJ1-5; tentative D call: TRBD1 (6 bases). The CDR3 spans 13 residues. V was trimmed by 10 bases and J by 3 bases, leaving 13 bases between them. The CDR3 loop reads CATGGRINQPQHF. In nucleotides, the CDR3 is TGTGCCACCGGGGGGCGGATCAATCAGCCCCAGCATTTT.

This clonotype was seen repeatedly, ten times or more. V and J are TRBV28 and TRBJ2-7; the D is unclear. This CDR3 has 15 residues. Germline CDR1 and CDR2: MDHEN and SYDVKM. V lost 6 bases and J lost 3, with 18 bases in between. CDR3 in amino acids: CASRALEAEFYEQYF. The CDR3 nucleotides are TGTGCCAGCAGAGCCCTAGAGGCAGAATTCTACGAGCAGTACTTC.

The table lists this clonotype with many counts. The genes are TRBV7-9 and TRBJ1-4; D possibly corresponds to TRBD1 (6 bases). CDR3 size: 16 residues. The germline CDR1 and CDR2 sequences are SEHNR and FQNEAQ (reference sequence). Trimming took off 5 bases at V and 5 bases at J, with 18 bases between the two ends. The CDR3 loop is CASSGGATGHNEKLFF. As DNA, the CDR3 is TGTGCCAGCAGCGGGGGGGCTACAGGGCACAATGAAAAACTGTTTTTT.

This clonotype was recorded many times. The chain carries TRBV19 and TRBJ2-1, with 8 nucleotides matching TRBD1. Per germline, CDR1 LNHDA and CDR2 SQIVND (reference sequence). Trimming at V came to 5 bases and at J to 14 bases, leaving 11 bases not matched to a gene. CDR3 length: 13 residues. Here the CDR3 reads CASSVGQGLGEFF. CDR3 in DNA: TGTGCCAGTAGTGTCGGACAGGGTCTGGGGGAGTTCTTC. The entire variable domain, with the rest obtained from reference TRBV19 and TRBJ2-1, is as follows: DGGITQSPKYLFRKEGQNVTLSCEQNLNHDAMYWYRQDPGQGLRLIYYSQIVNDFQKGDIAEGYSVSREKKESFPLTVTSAQKNPTAFYLCASSVGQGLGEFFGPGTRLTVL.